These T cell receptor beta chains were read from a single sample in a study of technical replicates of blood from a few donors. The assay was immunoSEQ multiplex PCR, and TCRdb's table has in-frame clones only and misses some. The sample contains around 70,000 clones, 95% to 97% of which appear only once. The source material was T cells isolated from PBMCs. These receptors were collected from a human donor in good health. Each CDR3 is given with its conserved first and last residue. Fields, in order: V gene, D gene, J gene, clone size, CDR3 length, CDR3 protein, CDR3 DNA. D genes are given only for firm matches. Expanded clones get a size class; other rows say once, few or many, or leave the size out.

TRBV18	-	TRBJ2-7	-	13	CASSRTASDEQYF	TGTGCCAGCTCACGGACAGCCAGCGACGAGCAGTACTTC
TRBV7-8	TRBD2	TRBJ2-2	-	16	CASSLLAGVDTGELFF	TGTGCCAGCAGCCTCCTAGCGGGAGTTGACACCGGGGAGCTGTTTTTT
TRBV7-9	-	TRBJ2-2	-	12	CASSDLGGELFF	TGTGCCAGCAGCGATCTCGGGGGGGAGCTGTTTTTT
TRBV29-1	TRBD1	TRBJ1-1	few	12	CSAGQAHTEAFF	TGCAGCGCAGGACAGGCTCACACTGAAGCTTTCTTT
TRBV19	TRBD2	TRBJ2-5	-	14	CASSVAGGGETQYF	TGTGCCAGTAGCGTAGCGGGAGGAGGGGAGACCCAGTACTTC
TRBV11-2	TRBD1	TRBJ1-2	-	15	CASSYVTGGISGYTF	TGTGCCAGCAGCTATGTGACAGGGGGCATAAGTGGCTACACCTTC
TRBV2	-	TRBJ1-4	-	13	CASSERATGKLFF	TGTGCCAGCAGTGAAAGGGCGACAGGAAAACTGTTTTTT
TRBV11-3	-	TRBJ2-5	-	13	CASSFQGLETQYF	TGTGCCAGCAGCTTCCAGGGTTTAGAGACCCAGTACTTC
TRBV6-1	TRBD1	TRBJ1-5	-	14	CASSEGQAYQPQHF	TGTGCCAGCAGTGAGGGACAGGCTTATCAGCCCCAGCATTTT
TRBV4-2	TRBD1	TRBJ1-1	-	14	CASSLGTGGTEAFF	TGTGCCAGCAGCCTGGGGACAGGGGGGACTGAAGCTTTCTTT
TRBV10-3	-	TRBJ1-1	-	14	CAISESGAPTEAFF	TGTGCCATCAGTGAGTCTGGGGCCCCCACTGAAGCTTTCTTT
TRBV19	TRBD2	TRBJ2-1	-	15	CASSIGSGSFNEQFF	TGTGCCAGTAGTATTGGTAGCGGGAGCTTCAATGAGCAGTTCTTC
TRBV6-1	-	TRBJ2-3	-	15	CASRFRDTSPHTQYF	TGTGCCAGCAGGTTCCGGGACACGAGCCCCCATACGCAGTATTTT
TRBV7-2	-	TRBJ2-5	-	12	CASSEVRETQYF	TGTGCCAGCAGCGAAGTCAGAGAGACCCAGTACTTC
TRBV27	TRBD1	TRBJ2-7	-	14	CASSHGTGPYEQYF	TGTGCCAGCAGCCATGGGACAGGGCCCTACGAGCAGTACTTC
TRBV27	-	TRBJ2-7	-	14	CASSLIAASYEQYF	TGTGCCAGCAGTTTAATAGCCGCATCCTACGAGCAGTACTTC
TRBV9	-	TRBJ1-1	-	14	CASSPSGVNTEAFF	TGTGCCAGCAGCCCAAGCGGGGTGAACACTGAAGCTTTCTTT
TRBV5-6	TRBD1	TRBJ1-2	-	15	CASSALTGAGGGYTF	TGTGCCAGCAGCGCCCTGACAGGGGCGGGCGGTGGCTACACCTTC
TRBV11-3	-	TRBJ2-5	once	18	CASSLVGWGTVVQETQYF	TGTGCCAGCAGCTTGGTGGGGTGGGGGACTGTAGTCCAAGAGACCCAGTACTTC
TRBV5-5	-	TRBJ1-4	-	13	CASSLVRNEKLFF	TGTGCCAGCAGCTTGGTCCGTAATGAAAAACTGTTTTTT
TRBV9	TRBD2	TRBJ2-7	-	15	CASSQLSSGAGEQYF	TGTGCCAGCAGCCAGCTCTCTAGCGGGGCGGGGGAGCAGTACTTC
TRBV20-1	-	TRBJ1-2	-	11	CSPKKGDGYTF	TGCAGTCCAAAGAAGGGAGATGGCTACACCTTC
TRBV6-5	TRBD2	TRBJ2-5	-	15	CASRERAGVSETQYF	TGTGCCAGCAGAGAGAGAGCGGGAGTGTCAGAGACCCAGTACTTC
TRBV11-3	-	TRBJ2-1	once	14	CASSGRGFGNEQFF	TGTGCCAGCAGCGGACGGGGGTTCGGCAATGAGCAGTTCTTC
TRBV6-5	-	TRBJ2-2	-	13	CASSYSGVGELFF	TGTGCCAGCAGTTATTCAGGCGTCGGGGAGCTGTTTTTT
TRBV5-1	TRBD2	TRBJ2-3	-	14	CASSLIAGEGTQYF	TGCGCCAGCAGCTTAATAGCGGGAGAGGGTACGCAGTATTTT
TRBV5-1	TRBD1	TRBJ1-4	-	15	CASSLDRGYNEKLFF	TGCGCCAGCAGCTTGGACAGGGGTTATAATGAAAAACTGTTTTTT
TRBV7-3	-	TRBJ2-7	-	16	CASSLMGKQGQYEQYF	TGTGCCAGCAGCTTAATGGGAAAACAGGGCCAATACGAGCAGTACTTC
TRBV5-6	TRBD2	TRBJ2-7	-	18	CASSLYAGTRGPSYEQYF	TGTGCCAGCAGCTTATATGCCGGGACTAGAGGGCCATCCTACGAGCAGTACTTC
TRBV11-2	TRBD2	TRBJ2-1	-	16	CASSFRGGRNYNEQFF	TGTGCCAGCAGCTTCCGGGGGGGGAGAAACTACAATGAGCAGTTCTTC
TRBV18	TRBD1	TRBJ2-7	-	14	CASSPGQGDYEQYF	TGTGCCAGCTCACCGGGACAGGGGGACTACGAGCAGTACTTC
TRBV7-3	TRBD2	TRBJ2-7	-	14	CASSFSGSTHEQYF	TGTGCCAGCAGCTTCAGCGGGAGCACCCACGAGCAGTACTTC
TRBV28	-	TRBJ2-1	-	14	CASSLEYFNNEQFF	TGTGCCAGCAGTTTAGAGTATTTTAACAATGAGCAGTTCTTC
TRBV6-5	-	TRBJ1-1	-	15	CASSYSTVGSTEAFF	TGTGCCAGCAGTTACTCGACTGTCGGGAGTACTGAAGCTTTCTTT
TRBV27	-	TRBJ1-3	-	16	CASRPRQDPSGNTIYF	TGTGCCAGCAGGCCTAGACAGGACCCCTCTGGAAACACCATATATTTT
TRBV10-1	-	TRBJ2-7	-	14	CASKRGGWSYEQYF	TGCGCCAGCAAGAGGGGGGGGTGGTCCTACGAGCAGTACTTC
TRBV29-1	-	TRBJ1-2	-	13	CSVEGRANYGYTF	TGCAGCGTTGAAGGCAGGGCTAACTATGGCTACACCTTC
TRBV10-1	-	TRBJ1-2	-	13	CASSETGNYGYTF	TGCGCCAGCAGTGAAACAGGGAACTATGGCTACACCTTC
TRBV7-2	-	TRBJ2-2	-	13	CASSLGGTGELFF	TGTGCCAGCAGCTTAGGAGGCACCGGGGAGCTGTTTTTT
TRBV6-5	TRBD1	TRBJ2-7	-	15	CASSYSGTGVYEQYF	TGTGCCAGCAGTTACTCTGGGACAGGGGTCTACGAGCAGTACTTC